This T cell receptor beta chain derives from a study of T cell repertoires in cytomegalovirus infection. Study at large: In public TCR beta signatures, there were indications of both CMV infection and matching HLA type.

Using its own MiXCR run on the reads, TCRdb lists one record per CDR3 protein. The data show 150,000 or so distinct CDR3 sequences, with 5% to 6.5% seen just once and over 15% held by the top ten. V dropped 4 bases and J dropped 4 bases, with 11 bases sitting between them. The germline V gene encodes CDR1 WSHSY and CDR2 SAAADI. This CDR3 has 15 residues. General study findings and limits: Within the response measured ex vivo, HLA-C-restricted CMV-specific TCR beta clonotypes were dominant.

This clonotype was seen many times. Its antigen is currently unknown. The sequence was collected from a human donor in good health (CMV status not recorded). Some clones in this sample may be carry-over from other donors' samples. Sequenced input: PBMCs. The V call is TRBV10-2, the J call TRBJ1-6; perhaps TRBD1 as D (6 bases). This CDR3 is CASSGVDRYNSPLHF. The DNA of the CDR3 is TGCGCCAGCAGTGGAGTCGACAGGTATAATTCACCCCTCCACTTT.